This TCR beta chain came from a study of blood T cells in healthy people across ages. The study's findings and limits: Any changes in expanded clonotypes were possibly confounded, as donor CMV status remained unknown. Per million T cells, the diversity of TCR beta decreased roughly linearly as age advanced.

The second PCR ran about 6 to 12 cycles with a sample-barcoded 5' primer and J-beta primers. TCRdb ran MiXCR on the 5' RACE reads and lists one entry per CDR3 protein. Seen here are 1.5 million or so distinct CDR3 sequences, approximately 39% observed once, and the top ten hold 4%. V was cut by 6 bases and J by 7 bases, with 12 bases left in between. Germline V gives CDR1 SGHAT, CDR2 FQNNGV. CDR3 size: 13 residues. Each donor gave approximately 9.7 milliliters of peripheral blood. This clonotype has more than one count but fewer than ten. The antigen is not known. The rearrangement links TRBV11-2 to TRBJ2-2, with TRBD2 as a possible D gene (5 bases). Sequences were obtained from blood. The TCR comes from a young woman in good health. The CDR3 DNA follows: TGTGCCAGCAGTTCCACTAGAGGCGGGGAGCTGTTTTTT. Its translation is CASSSTRGGELFF.